Presented here are 13 T cell receptor beta chains from one specimen sequenced in a study of blood T cell repertoires in COVID-19. Sequenced by immunoSEQ multiplex PCR; TCRdb stores in-frame clones only, minus some. Of some 49,000 clones listed, approximately 80% are singletons. Sequencing input: peripheral blood. All receptors derive from a woman between 55 and 75 years old with acute or convalescent COVID-19.

This chain connects TRBV3-1 (or the pseudogene TRBV3-2) to TRBJ2-1; 10 positions agree with TRBD2. This CDR3 region has 14 residues. Germline lookup yields CDR1 LGHDT and CDR2 YNNKEL (reference sequence). The V gene end was trimmed by 4 bases and the J gene end by 5 bases; junction bases not matched to a gene: 2. CDR3 residues: CASSPSGGNNEQFF. The CDR3 nucleotides are TGTGCCAGCAGCCCTAGCGGGGGAAACAATGAGCAGTTCTTC.

This chain connects TRBV30 to TRBJ2-7, with D perhaps matching TRBD1 (6 bases). Per germline, CDR1 GTSNPN and CDR2 SVGIG (reference sequence). The CDR3 is 15 amino acids. V lost 2 bases to trimming and J lost 2 bases, with 16 bases between them. The CDR3 sequence: CAWSLTGTLTYEQYF. DNA for the CDR3: TGTGCCTGGAGTTTGACCGGGACACTTACCTACGAGCAGTACTTC. Variable domain in full (rest from reference TRBV30 and TRBJ2-7): SQTIHQWPATLVQPVGSPLSLECTVEGTSNPNLYWYRQAAGRGLQLLFYSVGIGQISSEVPQNLSASRPQDRQFILSSKKLLLSDSGFYLCAWSLTGTLTYEQYFGPGTRLTVT.

This chain connects TRBV13 to TRBJ2-5; a possible D gene is TRBD1 (5 bases). The CDR3 spans 14 residues. V dropped 5 bases and J dropped 2 bases, with 12 bases sitting between them. CDR1 is PRHDT, CDR2 FYEKMQ, per germline (reference sequence). CDR3 bases: TGTGCCAGCAGCCTCCGACAGATTCAAGAGACCCAGTACTTC. Amino acids: CASSLRQIQETQYF. Supplemented by reference TRBV13 and TRBJ2-5, the full variable domain reads AAGVIQSPRHLIKEKRETATLKCYPIPRHDTVYWYQQGPGQDPQFLISFYEKMQSDKGSIPDRFSAQQFSDYHSELNMSSLELGDSALYFCASSLRQIQETQYFGPGTRLLVL.

The V gene is TRBV19, the J gene TRBJ1-2; the D gene is possibly TRBD1 (5 bases). Deletions cut 10 bases from V and 5 bases from J, with 17 bases between. Germline-derived CDR1 and CDR2 are LNHDA and SQIVND (reference sequence). This CDR3 comprises 13 residues. In DNA form, the CDR3 reads TGTGCCACACGACTAGGGGCAGGATATGGCTACACCTTC. This translates into CATRLGAGYGYTF.

This clone counts as medium-sized. This sequence joins TRBV5-6 and TRBJ2-7; tentatively, D is TRBD2 (6 bases). There are 17 residues in the CDR3. The V and J ends lost 2 bases and 4 bases respectively, with 22 bases between them. Germline assignment: CDR1 SGHDT and CDR2 YYEEEE. CDR3 in DNA: TGTGCCAGCAGCTTTTTAAATCCCGGGAGAGGGGATTACGAGCAGTACTTC. Translation gives CASSFLNPGRGDYEQYF. The variable domain in full, completed from reference TRBV5-6 and TRBJ2-7, reads DAGVTQSPTHLIKTRGQQVTLRCSPKSGHDTVSWYQQALGQGPQFIFQYYEEEERQRGNFPDRFSGHQFPNYSSELNVNALLLGDSALYLCASSFLNPGRGDYEQYFGPGTRLTVT.

The rearrangement joins TRBV2 to TRBJ1-2, with 8 bases matching TRBD1. CDR1 is SNHLY, CDR2 FYNNEI, per germline. J gave up 5 bases and V 5 bases, and 1 base lay outside the gene matches. The CDR3 sequence is 12 residues long. CDR3 in amino acids: CASSRQGYGYTF. In DNA form, the CDR3 reads TGTGCCAGCAGTAGACAGGGGTATGGCTACACCTTC.

The V and J genes are TRBV7-2 and TRBJ1-2; no clear D gene. The V and J ends lost 4 bases and 9 bases respectively, with 15 bases between them. Germline V lookup: CDR1 SGHTA, CDR2 FQGNSA. The CDR3 runs to 13 residues. The CDR3 DNA follows: TGTGCCAGCAGCTCAGCGGGCCCCATGAGCTACACCTTC. It codes for CASSSAGPMSYTF.

In DNA, the CDR3 is TGTGCCAGCAGAGGACAGGGGAGAAACACTGAAGCTTTCTTT. Translating gives CASRGQGRNTEAFF. This chain connects TRBV25-1 to TRBJ1-1, with TRBD1 identical over 9 bases. This CDR3 is built from 14 residues. CDR1 and CDR2 from the germline V gene are MGHDK and SYGVNS. Unmatched junction bases numbered 4, after V lost 6 bases and J lost 2 bases.

The chain carries TRBV3-1 (or the pseudogene TRBV3-2) and TRBJ1-2; D gene ambiguous. The V gene's germline CDR1 is LGHDT and CDR2 YNNKEL (reference sequence). The ends were cut back, 2 bases at V and 0 bases at J, with 16 bases in the middle. This CDR3 is 17 amino acids long. CDR3 region: CASSQPPWGGSNYGYTF. The DNA for the CDR3 is TGTGCCAGCAGCCAACCCCCTTGGGGAGGGTCTAACTATGGCTACACCTTC.

The V gene is TRBV4-2, the J gene TRBJ1-1, with no clear D. The CDR3 has 14 residues. V was cut by 0 bases and J by 1 base, with 6 bases left in between. The germline CDR1 and CDR2 sequences are LGHNA and YNFKEQ. CDR3 sequence: CASSQDLWNTEAFF. CDR3 nucleotides: TGTGCCAGCAGCCAAGATCTTTGGAACACTGAAGCTTTCTTT.

The J gene is TRBJ2-4, the V gene TRBV9; 9 bases line up with TRBD1. From germline, CDR1 is SGDLS and CDR2 YYNGEE. V was clipped by 0 bases and J by 7 bases; unmatched bases: 2. The CDR3 has 14 residues. DNA for the CDR3: TGTGCCAGCAGCGTAGGGACAGGGGTTAACATTCAGTACTTC. Its translation is CASSVGTGVNIQYF.

The rearrangement uses TRBV19 and TRBJ2-3; possible D gene TRBD2, 5 bases. Germline-derived CDR1 and CDR2 are LNHDA and SQIVND (reference sequence). This CDR3 has 15 residues. V was clipped by 3 bases and J by 4 bases, with 14 bases between them. The CDR3 DNA sequence: TGTGCCAGTAGTATGACGCAACTAGTTTCAGATACGCAGTATTTT. This sequence encodes CASSMTQLVSDTQYF. The full variable domain, its missing parts supplied by reference TRBV19 and TRBJ2-3, is DGGITQSPKYLFRKEGQNVTLSCEQNLNHDAMYWYRQDPGQGLRLIYYSQIVNDFQKGDIAEGYSVSREKKESFPLTVTSAQKNPTAFYLCASSMTQLVSDTQYFGPGTRLTVL.

This clone was detected only a few times. V usage is TRBV5-6 and J usage is TRBJ2-3; D is possibly TRBD2 (5 bases). The CDR3 spans 15 residues. Looked up from germline, CDR1 is SGHDT and CDR2 is YYEEEE. Trimming left V 4 bases short and J 4 bases short, with 16 bases between. CDR3 residues: CASSPGFLRADTQYF. The CDR3 DNA reads as TGTGCCAGCAGCCCTGGGTTCCTGAGGGCAGATACGCAGTATTTT.